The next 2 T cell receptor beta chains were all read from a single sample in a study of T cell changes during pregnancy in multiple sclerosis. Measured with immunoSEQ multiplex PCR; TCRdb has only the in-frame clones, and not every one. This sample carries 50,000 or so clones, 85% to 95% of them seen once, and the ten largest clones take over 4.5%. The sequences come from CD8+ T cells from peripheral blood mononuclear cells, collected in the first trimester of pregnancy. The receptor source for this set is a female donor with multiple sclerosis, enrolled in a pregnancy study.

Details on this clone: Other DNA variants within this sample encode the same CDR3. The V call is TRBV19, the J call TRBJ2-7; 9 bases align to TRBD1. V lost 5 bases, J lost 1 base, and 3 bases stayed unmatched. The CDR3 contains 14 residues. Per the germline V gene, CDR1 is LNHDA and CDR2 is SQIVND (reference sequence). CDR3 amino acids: CASSPGTGSYEQYF. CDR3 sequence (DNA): TGTGCCAGTAGTCCGGGGACAGGGTCCTACGAGCAGTACTTC.

The CDR3 DNA sequence: TGTGCCAGTAGTATCTCAGGGGTTCAGCCCCAGCATTTT. It codes for CASSISGVQPQHF. The rearrangement links TRBV19 to TRBJ1-5; possible D gene TRBD1, 6 bases. The CDR3 is 13 residues long. Germline-derived CDR1 and CDR2 are LNHDA and SQIVND (reference sequence). V was pared by 3 bases and J by 6 bases, with 9 bases between.